These 24 T cell receptor beta chains share one sample of origin, sequenced in a study of regulatory T cells in long-lasting Graves disease. The time point denotes: newly diagnosed GD, antithyroid drugs for less than 3 months. PBMCs provided the RNA from which the TCR library was made. For TCR beta, libraries came from iRepertoire HTBI primers and Arm-PCR of CDR3 regions. Each CDR3 protein gets one entry after TCRdb re-called the multiplex PCR reads with MiXCR. This sample carries about 400,000 distinct CDR3 sequences, about 15% of them seen once, and the ten largest clones take approximately 7.8%. The sample was also linked to a second study, of T cells in Graves' hyperthyroidism and ophthalmopathy.

Here the sequenced sample was peripheral blood mononuclear cells (PBMCs), taken at new diagnosis, from a patient treated with antithyroid drugs. Receptors originate from a woman aged 40 to 49 with Graves disease.

This clonotype has ten or more counts. This rearrangement joins TRBV2 to TRBJ1-2; unclear D gene. CDR3 size: 11 residues. V was shortened by 9 bases and J by 7 bases, with 12 bases between the two germline ends. CDR1 SNHLY and CDR2 FYNNEI come from the germline V gene. CDR3 in DNA: TGTGCCAGATTTATGGAGGGTGGCTACACCTTC. Translating gives CARFMEGGYTF. The full variable domain, rest sourced from reference TRBV2 and TRBJ1-2, is EPEVTQTPSHQVTQMGQEVILRCVPISNHLYFYWYRQILGQKVEFLVSFYNNEISEKSEIFDDQFSVERPDGSNFTLKIRSTKLEDSAMYFCARFMEGGYTFGSGTRLTVV.

In regard to this clonotype: A much larger clonotype is one base distant, so this may be a read error. V is TRBV30 and J is TRBJ2-7; possible D gene TRBD2, 6 bases. The length of the CDR3 is 15 residues. Trimming cost V 0 bases and J 3 bases, with 15 bases left between them. Germline V gene data show CDR1 as GTSNPN and CDR2 as SVGIG (reference sequence). Here the CDR3 reads CAWSVSGLGLYEQYF. The CDR3 region has the DNA TGTGCCTGGAGTGTGTCGGGACTGGGACTCTACGAGCAGTACTTC.

The V call is TRBV5-1, the J call TRBJ2-5, with 14 bases lining up with TRBD2. The germline V gene has CDR1 SGHRS and CDR2 YFSETQ. V was clipped by 0 bases and J by 4 bases; unmatched bases: 11. The CDR3 spans 19 residues. CDR3 in amino acids: CASSLASIPGTSGRETQYF. The CDR3 DNA sequence: TGCGCCAGCAGCTTGGCAAGTATCCCAGGGACTAGCGGGAGAGAGACCCAGTACTTC. Full variable domain (rest looked up from reference TRBV5-1 and TRBJ2-5): KAGVTQTPRYLIKTRGQQVTLSCSPISGHRSVSWYQQTPGQGLQFLFEYFSETQRNKGNFPGRFSGRQFSNSRSEMNVSTLELGDSALYLCASSLASIPGTSGRETQYFGPGTRLLVL.

This clonotype was detected many times. The V call is TRBV18, the J call TRBJ2-5; a possible D gene is TRBD1 (6 bases). The CDR3 is made up of 19 amino acids. The germline V and J ends were trimmed by 2 bases and 2 bases, with 24 bases remaining between them. Germline values: CDR1 KGHSH, CDR2 LQKENI. The CDR3 region has the DNA TGTGCCAGCTCACCATTTTTGCTGGAAGGTGTGACAGGACAAGAGACCCAGTACTTC. Residues: CASSPFLLEGVTGQETQYF.

V usage is TRBV20-1 and J usage is TRBJ2-7; D is possibly TRBD1 or TRBD2 (5 bases each). Germline V gene lookup returns CDR1 DFQATT and CDR2 SNEGSKA (reference sequence). This CDR3 contains 12 residues. The ends were cut back, 6 bases at V and 4 bases at J, with 13 bases in the middle. The CDR3 nucleotides read TGCAGTGCCCAGGGACCCATTTACGAGCAGTACTTC. This codes for CSAQGPIYEQYF.

This clonotype showed up many times. This chain uses TRBV12-3 or TRBV12-4 with TRBJ1-1, with a possible D match to TRBD1 (6 bases). The CDR3 has 16 amino acids. V dropped 5 bases and J dropped 2 bases, with 18 bases sitting between them. CDR3 residues: CASSPAGGGANTEAFF. DNA of the CDR3: TGTGCCAGCAGTCCGGCGGGGGGGGGCGCCAACACTGAAGCTTTCTTT.

In its sample, this clonotype was seen many times. CDR3 region: CASSGGLGYEQYF. In DNA form, the CDR3 reads TGTGCCAGCAGTGGGGGGTTGGGGTACGAGCAGTACTTC. V gene TRBV28 combines with J gene TRBJ2-7; D is possibly TRBD2 (6 bases). CDR1 and CDR2 from the germline V gene are MDHEN and SYDVKM. V lost 5 bases, J lost 4 bases, and 12 bases lay in between. This CDR3 has 13 amino acids.

This clonotype was counted ten times or more. The V and J genes are TRBV28 and TRBJ2-3; D uncertain. Germline V gene lookup returns CDR1 MDHEN and CDR2 SYDVKM. The CDR3 is 12 residues long. Trimming stripped 3 bases from V and 5 bases from J, with 6 bases between. Here the CDR3 DNA reads TGTGCCAGCAGTTTGGACGTAGATACGCAGTATTTT. This codes for CASSLDVDTQYF.

This clonotype occurred many times. The chain joins TRBV2 to TRBJ2-7; TRBD2 agrees at 10 bases. The J segment lost 7 bases and the V segment lost 10 bases, leaving 16 bases of the junction unmatched. The CDR3 extends over 15 amino acids. CDR1 is SNHLY and CDR2 is FYNNEI in the germline V gene. CDR3 DNA sequence: TGTGCCACCGTCGGAGCGGGAGGGAACCGGTGGGAGCAGTACTTC. Encoded protein: CATVGAGGNRWEQYF.

This clonotype was recorded a few times. For the CDR3, the DNA is TGTGCCAGCAGTTACTCATCAGGGGAAGAAGAGACCCAGTACTTC. Protein sequence: CASSYSSGEEETQYF. The rearrangement joins TRBV6-2 or TRBV6-3 to TRBJ2-5; D might be TRBD1 (6 bases). Germline loops: CDR1 MNHEY, CDR2 SVGEGT. Trimming left V 0 bases short and J 3 bases short, with 11 bases between. CDR3 length equals 15 residues.

This clonotype occurred many times. This chain links TRBV28 with TRBJ2-1; maybe TRBD1 (6 bases). The CDR3 has 13 amino acids. Germline V lookup: CDR1 MDHEN, CDR2 SYDVKM. Trimming took 3 bases from V and 13 from J, leaving 16 bases between them. CDR3 region: CASSFVRRGDQFF. The CDR3 DNA reads TGTGCCAGCAGTTTTGTTCGCAGGGGTGATCAGTTCTTC.

The table lists this clonotype with many counts. The chain uses TRBV24-1 and TRBJ2-3; 9 bases map to TRBD2. Germline CDR1 is KGHDR and CDR2 is SFDVKD. V trimming: 8 bases; J trimming: 2 bases; junction bases outside the gene matches: 1. The CDR3 has 13 residues. CDR3 bases: TGTGCCACCACTAGCGGGAACACAGATACGCAGTATTTT. Residues: CATTSGNTDTQYF.

This clonotype turned up a few times. The chain recombines TRBV11-3 with TRBJ2-3; D is perhaps TRBD2 (5 bases). V gave up 5 bases and J gave up 2 bases, with 17 bases separating them. In germline, CDR1 is SGHNT, CDR2 YENEEA. This CDR3 contains 16 residues. CDR3 sequence reads: CASSPYVSGNTDTQYF. CDR3 coding DNA: TGTGCCAGCAGCCCCTATGTCAGCGGAAACACAGATACGCAGTATTTT.

In this sample, this clonotype turned up many times. This chain uses TRBV11-2 with TRBJ2-1, with 9 bases identical to TRBD2. Trimming took 4 bases from V and 8 from J; bases not matched to a gene: 12. From germline, CDR1 is SGHAT and CDR2 FQNNGV. The CDR3 loop spans 16 amino acids. The CDR3 spells CASSSTLSGSLDEQFF. DNA of the CDR3: TGTGCCAGCAGCTCGACCCTTAGCGGGAGTTTGGATGAGCAGTTCTTC.

In its sample, this clonotype was seen a few times. The rearrangement joins TRBV20-1 to TRBJ2-7, with 13 bases that match TRBD2. The CDR3 has 17 amino acids. V shed 1 base and J 7 bases; nucleotides not matched to a gene: 13. Germline V lookup: CDR1 DFQATT, CDR2 SNEGSKA (reference sequence). For the CDR3, the DNA is TGCAGTGCTAGAGGCCCCAGCGGACTAGCGGGAGTAGGGGAGCAGTACTTC. Protein product: CSARGPSGLAGVGEQYF.

This clonotype was seen just once. This may come from a read error, since a much larger clone is one base off. The J gene is TRBJ2-1, the V gene TRBV20-1; a weak D match, TRBD2 (5 bases). Germline loops: CDR1 DFQATT, CDR2 SNEGSKA (reference sequence). Trimming cost V 1 base and J 6 bases, with 16 bases left between them. This CDR3 is 15 amino acids long. The CDR3 DNA reads TGCAGTGCTAGAGTCACGGGAAGGCTTGCCAATGAGCAGTTCTTC. It yields the protein CSARVTGRLANEQFF.

This clonotype was observed many times. V usage is TRBV30 and J usage is TRBJ2-1, with 7 nucleotides matching TRBD1. J lost 3 bases, V lost 3 bases, and 2 bases had no gene match. The CDR3 runs 13 residues. CDR1 and CDR2 (germline): GTSNPN, SVGIG (reference sequence). CDR3 DNA: TGTGCCTGGAGGAGGGGGCACTACAATGAGCAGTTCTTC. Protein product: CAWRRGHYNEQFF. Full variable domain (remainder filled in from reference TRBV30 and TRBJ2-1): SQTIHQWPATLVQPVGSPLSLECTVEGTSNPNLYWYRQAAGRGLQLLFYSVGIGQISSEVPQNLSASRPQDRQFILSSKKLLLSDSGFYLCAWRRGHYNEQFFGPGTRLTVL.

As concerns this clonotype: This is likely an artifact of a read error, given a far larger clone one base away. The chain links TRBV10-3 to TRBJ2-5; D perhaps matches TRBD2 (6 bases). V shed 5 bases and J shed 0 bases, with 10 bases lying between them. Germline V CDR1 and CDR2: ENHRY, SYGVKD. This CDR3 contains 14 residues. DNA for the CDR3: TGTGCCATCAGTTTAGGAGGGGACCAAGAGACCCAGTACTTC. Encoded protein: CAISLGGDQETQYF.

This clonotype came up many times. The chain carries TRBV9 and TRBJ2-5; TRBD1 might be the D (6 bases). V was shortened by 3 bases and J by 0 bases, with 12 bases between the two germline ends. The CDR3 runs to 15 residues. Germline V lookup: CDR1 SGDLS, CDR2 YYNGEE. DNA for the CDR3: TGTGCCAGCAGCGGTGGGACATCCGACCAAGAGACCCAGTACTTC. The encoded protein is CASSGGTSDQETQYF. The full variable domain, in which reference TRBV9 and TRBJ2-5 provide the parts outside the CDR3, is DSGVTQTPKHLITATGQRVTLRCSPRSGDLSVYWYQQSLDQGLQFLIQYYNGEERAKGNILERFSAQQFPDLHSELNLSSLELGDSALYFCASSGGTSDQETQYFGPGTRLLVL.

This clonotype turned up a few times. A read error may explain this, as a much larger clone is one base away. The chain recombines TRBV12-3 or TRBV12-4 with TRBJ2-7; 8 nucleotides line up with TRBD1. There are 16 residues in the CDR3. V shed 5 bases and J 6 bases; nucleotides not matched to a gene: 15. CDR3 protein: CASSKDRVPLASEQYF. CDR3 coding DNA: TGTGCCAGCAGTAAGGACAGGGTTCCTCTTGCATCCGAGCAGTACTTC.

This clonotype was observed many times. The V call is TRBV7-2, the J call TRBJ2-3; TRBD1 matches at 7 bases. V shed 7 bases, J shed 4 bases, and the junction held 8 bases outside the gene matches. CDR1 SGHTA and CDR2 FQGNSA come from the germline V gene. The CDR3 has 14 residues. The CDR3 DNA reads as TGTGCCAGCAAGGACAGGTTGACGGCAGATACGCAGTATTTT. Translation gives CASKDRLTADTQYF.

This clonotype was counted many times. This chain joins TRBV24-1 and TRBJ2-1; 11 nucleotides align to TRBD2. The J segment lost 4 bases and the V segment lost 1 base, leaving 5 bases of the junction unmatched. Germline V CDR1 and CDR2: KGHDR, SFDVKD. The CDR3 is made up of 17 amino acids. CDR3 in amino acids: CATSDLGLAGGYNEQFF. In nucleotides, the CDR3 is TGTGCCACCAGTGATTTAGGGCTAGCGGGAGGTTACAATGAGCAGTTCTTC.

Note on this clonotype: A clone one base away is much larger, so this may be a read error. The chain combines TRBV11-2 with TRBJ2-7; possibly TRBD1 for D (5 bases). Looked up from germline, CDR1 is SGHAT and CDR2 is FQNNGV. There are 13 residues in the CDR3. This CDR3 reads CVSSQGSSYEQYF. The CDR3 bases are TGTGTCAGCAGCCAGGGCTCCTCCTACGAGCAGTACTTC.

This clonotype occurred a few times. This chain joins TRBV7-6 and TRBJ2-3; D remains ambiguous. The CDR3 contains 16 residues. The V end was cut by 0 bases, the J end by 2 bases, with 12 bases between. CDR1 and CDR2 from the germline V gene are SGHVS and FNYEAQ. The CDR3, as DNA: TGTGCCAGCAGCTTAGCTGGGCAGGTCCCCACAGATACGCAGTATTTT. It specifies CASSLAGQVPTDTQYF.